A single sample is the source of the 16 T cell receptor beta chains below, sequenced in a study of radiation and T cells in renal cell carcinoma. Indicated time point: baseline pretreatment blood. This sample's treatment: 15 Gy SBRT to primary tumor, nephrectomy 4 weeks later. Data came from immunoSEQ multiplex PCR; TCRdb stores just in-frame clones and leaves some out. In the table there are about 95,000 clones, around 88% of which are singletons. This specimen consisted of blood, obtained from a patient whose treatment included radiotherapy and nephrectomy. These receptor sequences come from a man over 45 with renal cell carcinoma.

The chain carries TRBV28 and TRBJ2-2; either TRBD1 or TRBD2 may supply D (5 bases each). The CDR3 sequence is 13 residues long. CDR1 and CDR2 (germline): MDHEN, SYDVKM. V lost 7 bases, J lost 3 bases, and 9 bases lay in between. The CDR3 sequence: CASIGGYTGELFF. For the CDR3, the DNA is TGTGCCAGCATTGGGGGTTACACCGGGGAGCTGTTTTTT.

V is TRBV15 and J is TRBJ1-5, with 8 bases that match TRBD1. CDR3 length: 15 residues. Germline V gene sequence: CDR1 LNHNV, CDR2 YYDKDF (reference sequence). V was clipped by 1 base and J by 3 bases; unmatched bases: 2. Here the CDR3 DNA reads TGTGCCACCAGCAGAGGGACAGGGATCAATCAGCCCCAGCATTTT. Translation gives CATSRGTGINQPQHF.

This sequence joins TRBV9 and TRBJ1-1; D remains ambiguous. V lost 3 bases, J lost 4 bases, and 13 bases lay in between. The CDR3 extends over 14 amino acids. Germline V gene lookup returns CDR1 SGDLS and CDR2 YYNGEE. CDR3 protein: CASSAAGWGTEAFF. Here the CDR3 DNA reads TGTGCCAGCAGCGCGGCGGGATGGGGCACTGAAGCTTTCTTT.

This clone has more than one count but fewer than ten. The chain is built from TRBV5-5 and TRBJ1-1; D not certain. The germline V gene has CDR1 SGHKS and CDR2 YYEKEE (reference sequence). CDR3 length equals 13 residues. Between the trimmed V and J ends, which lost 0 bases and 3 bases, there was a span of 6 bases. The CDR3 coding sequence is TGTGCCAGCAGCTTGGGTAGCGACACTGAAGCTTTCTTT. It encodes CASSLGSDTEAFF.

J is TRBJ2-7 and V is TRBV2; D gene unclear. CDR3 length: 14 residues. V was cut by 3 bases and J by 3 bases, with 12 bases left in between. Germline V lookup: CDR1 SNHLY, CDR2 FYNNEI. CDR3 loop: CASSEVATSYEQYF. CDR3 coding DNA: TGTGCCAGCAGTGAGGTTGCGACCAGCTACGAGCAGTACTTC.

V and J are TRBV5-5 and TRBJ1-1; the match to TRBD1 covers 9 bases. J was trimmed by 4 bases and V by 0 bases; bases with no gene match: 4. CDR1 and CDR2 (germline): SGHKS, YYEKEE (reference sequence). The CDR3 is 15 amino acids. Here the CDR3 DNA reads TGTGCCAGCAGCTTGGGCGGGACAGGGCTCACTGAAGCTTTCTTT. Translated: CASSLGGTGLTEAFF. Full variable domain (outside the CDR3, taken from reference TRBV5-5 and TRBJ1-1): DAGVTQSPTHLIKTRGQQVTLRCSPISGHKSVSWYQQVLGQGPQFIFQYYEKEERGRGNFPDRFSARQFPNYSSELNVNALLLGDSALYLCASSLGGTGLTEAFFGQGTRLTVV.

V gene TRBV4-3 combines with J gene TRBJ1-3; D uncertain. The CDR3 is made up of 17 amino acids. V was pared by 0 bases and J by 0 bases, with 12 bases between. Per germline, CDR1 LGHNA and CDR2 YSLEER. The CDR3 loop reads CASSQDFRQASGNTIYF. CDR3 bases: TGCGCCAGCAGCCAAGATTTTAGACAAGCCTCTGGAAACACCATATATTTT.

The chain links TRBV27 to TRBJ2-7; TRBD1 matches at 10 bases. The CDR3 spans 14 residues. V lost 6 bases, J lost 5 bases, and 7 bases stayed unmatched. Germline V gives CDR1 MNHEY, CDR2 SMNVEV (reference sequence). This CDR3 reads CASSRDRGIDEQYF. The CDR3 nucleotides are TGTGCCAGCAGCCGGGACAGGGGTATCGACGAGCAGTACTTC.

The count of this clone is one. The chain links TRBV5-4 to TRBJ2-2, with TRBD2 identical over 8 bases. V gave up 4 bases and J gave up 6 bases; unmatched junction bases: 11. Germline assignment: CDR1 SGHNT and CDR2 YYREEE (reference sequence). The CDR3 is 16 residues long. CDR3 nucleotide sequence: TGTGCCAGCAGCCGAAGGACTAGCCGCTATCCCGGGGAGCTGTTTTTT. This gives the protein CASSRRTSRYPGELFF.

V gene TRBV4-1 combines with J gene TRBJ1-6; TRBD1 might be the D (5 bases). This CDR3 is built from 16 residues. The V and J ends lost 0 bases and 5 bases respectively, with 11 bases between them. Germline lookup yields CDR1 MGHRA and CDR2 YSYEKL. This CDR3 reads CASSQDFRDHNSPLHF. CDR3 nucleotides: TGCGCCAGCAGCCAAGATTTCAGGGATCATAATTCACCCCTCCACTTT.

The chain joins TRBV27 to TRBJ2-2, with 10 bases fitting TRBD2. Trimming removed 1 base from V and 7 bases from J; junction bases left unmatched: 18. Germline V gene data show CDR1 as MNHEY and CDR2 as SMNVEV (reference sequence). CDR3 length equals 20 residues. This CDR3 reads CASSLFHRGASGSDGGELFF. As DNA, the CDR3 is TGTGCCAGCAGTTTATTCCACCGAGGTGCTAGCGGGAGCGATGGCGGGGAGCTGTTTTTT.

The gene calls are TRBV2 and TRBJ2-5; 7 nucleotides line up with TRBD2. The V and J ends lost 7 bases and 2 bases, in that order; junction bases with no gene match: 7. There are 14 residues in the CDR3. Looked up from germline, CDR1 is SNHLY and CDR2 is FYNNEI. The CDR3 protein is CASKIREVQETQYF. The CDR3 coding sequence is TGTGCCAGCAAGATACGGGAGGTGCAAGAGACCCAGTACTTC. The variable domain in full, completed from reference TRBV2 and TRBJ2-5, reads EPEVTQTPSHQVTQMGQEVILRCVPISNHLYFYWYRQILGQKVEFLVSFYNNEISEKSEIFDDQFSVERPDGSNFTLKIRSTKLEDSAMYFCASKIREVQETQYFGPGTRLLVL.

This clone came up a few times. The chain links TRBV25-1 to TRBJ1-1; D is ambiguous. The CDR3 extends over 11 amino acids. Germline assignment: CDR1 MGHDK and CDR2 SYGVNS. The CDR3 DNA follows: TGTGAAGCTCCCCGAAACGACGACGCTTTCTTT. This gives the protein CEAPRNDDAFF.

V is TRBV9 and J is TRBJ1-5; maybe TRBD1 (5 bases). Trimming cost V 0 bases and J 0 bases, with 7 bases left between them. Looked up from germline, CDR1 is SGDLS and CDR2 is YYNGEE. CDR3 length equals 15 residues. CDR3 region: CASSVVGVSNQPQHF. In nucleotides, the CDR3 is TGTGCCAGCAGCGTAGTAGGGGTTAGCAATCAGCCCCAGCATTTT.

This chain's CDR3 is CAWSEGPGNTIYF. The CDR3, as DNA: TGTGCCTGGAGTGAGGGACCTGGAAACACCATATATTTT. The genes are TRBV30 and TRBJ1-3; a weak D match, TRBD1 (5 bases). CDR1 and CDR2 from the germline V gene are GTSNPN and SVGIG (reference sequence). The length of the CDR3 is 13 residues. V shed 1 base and J shed 2 bases, with 6 bases lying between them.

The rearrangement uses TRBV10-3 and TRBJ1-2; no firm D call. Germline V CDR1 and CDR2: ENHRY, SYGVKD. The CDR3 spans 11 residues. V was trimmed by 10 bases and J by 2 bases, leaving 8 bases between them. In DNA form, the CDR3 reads TGTGCCACCCCACAGAACTATGGCTACACCTTC. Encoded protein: CATPQNYGYTF.